A selection of T cell receptor beta chains follows, all from one sample in a study of blood T cell repertoires in COVID-19. The protocol was immunoSEQ multiplex PCR, while the TCRdb copy is restricted to in-frame clones and leaves out a portion. In the table there are roughly 140,000 clones, roughly 88% of which are singletons. Sequencing input: peripheral blood. The receptors come from a woman in her sixties or seventies with COVID-19, enrolled during active disease. The CDR3 runs from the conserved cysteine through the conserved F or W. The D gene is left open where the match is weak. Clone size is given for some rows only: seen once, a few or many times, or a class if the clone is expanded.

clone_size	d_call	cdr3_length	v_call	j_call	cdr3_aa	cdr3_nt
.	.	15	TRBV27	TRBJ2-1	CASSLGTPSYNEQFF	TGTGCCAGCAGTCTCGGGACTCCCTCCTACAATGAGCAGTTCTTC
.	.	14	TRBV3-1/TRBV3-2	TRBJ1-5	CASSQGSSNQPQHF	TGTGCCAGCAGCCAAGGGAGTAGCAATCAGCCCCAGCATTTT
.	TRBD2	15	TRBV7-3	TRBJ2-3	CASSLNPSGTDTQYF	TGTGCCAGCAGCTTAAATCCTAGCGGAACAGATACGCAGTATTTT
.	TRBD1	15	TRBV6-4	TRBJ1-2	CASSDRGTGADGYTF	TGTGCCAGCAGTGACCGAGGGACAGGGGCGGATGGCTACACCTTC
once	.	18	TRBV19	TRBJ1-2	CANLQRQQGINPNYGYTF	TGTGCCAATCTCCAGAGGCAACAGGGCATTAATCCTAACTATGGCTACACCTTC
.	.	16	TRBV21-1	TRBJ1-5	CASSALTDSSNQPQHF	TGTGCCAGCAGCGCCCTCACGGACAGCAGTAATCAGCCCCAGCATTTT
.	TRBD1	15	TRBV28	TRBJ2-7	CASSLLGTGGHEQYF	TGTGCCAGCAGTTTACTGGGGACAGGGGGACACGAGCAGTACTTC
.	TRBD1	18	TRBV19	TRBJ1-4	CASSLGGPSRDREEKLFF	TGTGCCAGTAGTCTGGGGGGCCCTAGCCGGGACAGGGAAGAAAAACTGTTTTTT
few	TRBD1	14	TRBV7-9	TRBJ2-7	CASSPKGAPHEQYF	TGTGCCAGCAGCCCTAAGGGGGCGCCCCACGAGCAGTACTTC
few	TRBD2	15	TRBV7-2	TRBJ2-4	CASSLMRGVKNIQYF	TGTGCCAGCAGCTTAATGCGGGGGGTCAAAAACATTCAGTACTTC
.	TRBD1	15	TRBV2	TRBJ1-2	CASSPRRDRGYGYTF	TGTGCCAGCAGCCCTCGAAGGGACAGAGGTTATGGCTACACCTTC
.	.	15	TRBV18	TRBJ1-4	CASSPPGTTNEKLFF	TGTGCCAGCTCTCCCCCCGGGACAACTAATGAAAAACTGTTTTTT
.	TRBD1	14	TRBV5-4	TRBJ2-1	CASSFGQDDNEQFF	TGTGCCAGCAGCTTTGGACAGGACGACAATGAGCAGTTCTTC
.	.	17	TRBV13	TRBJ2-4	CASSRYHGETAKNIQYF	TGTGCCAGCAGCCGGTACCACGGGGAGACGGCCAAAAACATTCAGTACTTC
.	TRBD2	15	TRBV6-2/TRBV6-3	TRBJ2-3	CASSPVWGGLDTQYF	TGTGCCAGCAGCCCCGTTTGGGGGGGGTTAGATACGCAGTATTTT
.	TRBD2	16	TRBV6-1	TRBJ2-3	CASSERRSGGADTQYF	TGTGCCAGCAGTGAACGGCGCAGCGGGGGGGCAGATACGCAGTATTTT
once	.	10	TRBV2	TRBJ2-1	CASNFNEQFF	TGTGCCAGCAACTTCAATGAGCAGTTCTTC
.	TRBD1	14	TRBV2	TRBJ2-3	CASRPGGLADTQYF	TGTGCCAGCCGACCAGGGGGTCTCGCAGATACGCAGTATTTT
few	.	14	TRBV25-1	TRBJ2-1	CASSHTGTLNEQFF	TGTGCCAGCAGTCATACAGGGACCCTCAATGAGCAGTTCTTC
.	.	16	TRBV19	TRBJ2-2	CASRMQGRTNTGELFF	TGTGCCAGTAGAATGCAGGGGCGAACGAACACCGGGGAGCTGTTTTTT
.	.	14	TRBV19	TRBJ2-5	CASSILRDPETQYF	TGTGCCAGTAGTATCCTGAGGGATCCGGAGACCCAGTACTTC
.	.	13	TRBV18	TRBJ2-3	CASSPSSTDTQYF	TGTGCCAGCTCTCCTTCTAGCACAGATACGCAGTATTTT
.	TRBD1	13	TRBV27	TRBJ2-7	CASSLGQGAEQYF	TGTGCCAGCAGCTTGGGACAGGGGGCGGAGCAGTACTTC
.	.	13	TRBV30	TRBJ1-1	CAWSVLGNTEAFF	TGTGCCTGGAGTGTACTCGGGAATACTGAAGCTTTCTTT
.	TRBD1	17	TRBV7-6	TRBJ2-7	CASSLDRTGGRPYEQYF	TGTGCCAGCAGCTTAGATCGAACAGGGGGCAGGCCCTACGAGCAGTACTTC
.	.	14	TRBV5-1	TRBJ2-3	CASGPGWGTDTQYF	TGCGCCAGCGGTCCAGGGTGGGGCACAGATACGCAGTATTTT
.	TRBD1	14	TRBV18	TRBJ1-1	CASSFYQGDTEAFF	TGTGCCAGCTCATTCTACCAGGGGGACACTGAAGCTTTCTTT
.	TRBD1	13	TRBV2	TRBJ1-5	CASSQGGNQPQHF	TGTGCCAGTTCCCAGGGGGGCAATCAGCCCCAGCATTTT
.	TRBD1	14	TRBV3-1/TRBV3-2	TRBJ1-4	CASSLGQGDEKLFF	TGTGCCAGCAGCCTGGGACAGGGTGATGAAAAACTGTTTTTT
.	TRBD2	19	TRBV28	TRBJ2-7	CASSLLFRDPLAGGYEQYF	TGTGCCAGCAGTTTATTATTCCGGGATCCGCTAGCGGGGGGCTACGAGCAGTACTTC
.	TRBD1	15	TRBV4-1	TRBJ1-1	CASSQEDRGLAEAFF	TGCGCCAGCAGCCAAGAGGACAGGGGGCTTGCTGAAGCTTTCTTT
.	.	14	TRBV6-6	TRBJ2-7	CASSYEGGPYEQYF	TGTGCCAGCAGTTACGAGGGGGGGCCCTACGAGCAGTACTTC